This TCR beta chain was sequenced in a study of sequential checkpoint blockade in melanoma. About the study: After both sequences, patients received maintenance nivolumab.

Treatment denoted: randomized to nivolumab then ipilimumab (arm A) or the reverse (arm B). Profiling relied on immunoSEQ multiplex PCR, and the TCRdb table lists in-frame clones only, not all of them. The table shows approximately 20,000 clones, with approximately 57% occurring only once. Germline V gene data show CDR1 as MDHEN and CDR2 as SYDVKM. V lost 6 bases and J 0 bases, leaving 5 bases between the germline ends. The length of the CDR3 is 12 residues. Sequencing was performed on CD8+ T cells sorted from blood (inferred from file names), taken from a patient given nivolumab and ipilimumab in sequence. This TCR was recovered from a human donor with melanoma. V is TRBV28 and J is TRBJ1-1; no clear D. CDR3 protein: CASREMNTEAFF. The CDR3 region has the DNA TGTGCCAGCAGGGAGATGAACACTGAAGCTTTCTTT. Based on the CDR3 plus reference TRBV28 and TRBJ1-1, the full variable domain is DVKVTQSSRYLVKRTGEKVFLECVQDMDHENMFWYRQDPGLGLRLIYFSYDVKMKEKGDIPEGYSVSREKKERFSLILESASTNQTSMYLCASREMNTEAFFGQGTRLTVV.